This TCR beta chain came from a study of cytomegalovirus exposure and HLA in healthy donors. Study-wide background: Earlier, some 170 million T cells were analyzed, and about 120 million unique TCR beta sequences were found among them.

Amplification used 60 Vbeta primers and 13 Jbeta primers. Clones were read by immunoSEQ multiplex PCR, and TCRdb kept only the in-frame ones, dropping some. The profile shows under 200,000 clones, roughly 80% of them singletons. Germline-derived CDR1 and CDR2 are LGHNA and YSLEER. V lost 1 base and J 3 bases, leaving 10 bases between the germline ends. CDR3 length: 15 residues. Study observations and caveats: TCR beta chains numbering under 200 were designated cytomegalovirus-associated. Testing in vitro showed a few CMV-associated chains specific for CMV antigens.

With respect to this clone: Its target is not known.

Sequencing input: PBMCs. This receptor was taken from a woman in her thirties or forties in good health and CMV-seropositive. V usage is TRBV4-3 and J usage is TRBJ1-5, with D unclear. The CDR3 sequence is CASSQGGQNNQPQHF. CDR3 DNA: TGCGCCAGCAGCCAAGGAGGGCAGAACAATCAGCCCCAGCATTTT.